Sequencing of this TCR beta chain was carried out in a study of cytomegalovirus exposure and HLA in healthy donors. The study ran its PCR with 60 Vbeta and 13 Jbeta primers. As handled by the study authors: Later, an analysis found roughly 80 million unique TCR beta chains, and about 10 million of these were shared. Method: immunoSEQ multiplex PCR; TCRdb's copy keeps in-frame clones and lacks some. The DNA gave D and trimming, while V, J and clone size come from that table. Here the sample spans 150,000 or so clones, 77% being singletons. Broader study findings: CMV serostatus was the sole immune exposure data available. Some TCR beta chains (164 of them) were listed as cytomegalovirus-associated. Later analysis demonstrated an association between a missense DCLRE1C variant and TCR beta V- and J-gene trimming.

This clone has a handful of counts. Antigen: not known. The CDR3 covers 12 residues. Looked up from germline, CDR1 is MNHEY and CDR2 is SMNVEV (reference sequence). V lost 5 bases and J lost 3, with 7 bases in between. The receptor was isolated from a female donor in good health and CMV-seronegative. Sequenced: PBMCs. The rearrangement uses TRBV27 and TRBJ1-1; D is unclear. The CDR3: CASSTTDTEAFF. CDR3 in DNA: TGTGCCAGCAGTACCACGGACACTGAAGCTTTCTTT.